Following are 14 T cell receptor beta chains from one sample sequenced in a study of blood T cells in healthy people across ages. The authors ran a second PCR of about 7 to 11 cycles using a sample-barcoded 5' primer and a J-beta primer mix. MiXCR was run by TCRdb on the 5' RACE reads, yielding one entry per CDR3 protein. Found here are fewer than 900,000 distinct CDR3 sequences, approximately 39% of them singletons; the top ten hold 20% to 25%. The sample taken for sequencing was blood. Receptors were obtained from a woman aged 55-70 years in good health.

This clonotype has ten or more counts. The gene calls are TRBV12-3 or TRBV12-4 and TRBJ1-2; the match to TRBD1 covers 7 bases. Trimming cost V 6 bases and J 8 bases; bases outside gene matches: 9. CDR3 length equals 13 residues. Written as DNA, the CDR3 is TGTGCCAGCAGAAAAGCAGGGGGTGGCGGCTACACCTTC. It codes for CASRKAGGGGYTF.

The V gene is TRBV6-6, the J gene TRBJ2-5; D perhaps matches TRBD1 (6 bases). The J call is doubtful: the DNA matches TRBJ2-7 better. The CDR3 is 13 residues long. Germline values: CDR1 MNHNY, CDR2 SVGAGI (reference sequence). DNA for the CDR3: TGTGCCAGCATGGGCTGGGGGCGCTACGAGCAGTACTTC. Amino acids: CASMGWGRYEQYF.

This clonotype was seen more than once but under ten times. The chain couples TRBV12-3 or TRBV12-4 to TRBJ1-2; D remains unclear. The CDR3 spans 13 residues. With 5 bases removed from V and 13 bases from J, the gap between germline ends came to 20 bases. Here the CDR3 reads CASSVIGLQAATF. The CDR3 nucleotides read TGTGCCAGCAGTGTTATAGGTCTTCAAGCGGCCACCTTC.

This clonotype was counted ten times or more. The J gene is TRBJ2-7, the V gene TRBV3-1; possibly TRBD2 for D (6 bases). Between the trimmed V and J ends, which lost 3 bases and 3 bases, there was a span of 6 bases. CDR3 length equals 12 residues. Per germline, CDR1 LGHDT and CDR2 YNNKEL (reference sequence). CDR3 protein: CASSHGGYEQYF. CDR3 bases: TGTGCCAGCAGCCACGGGGGCTACGAGCAGTACTTC.

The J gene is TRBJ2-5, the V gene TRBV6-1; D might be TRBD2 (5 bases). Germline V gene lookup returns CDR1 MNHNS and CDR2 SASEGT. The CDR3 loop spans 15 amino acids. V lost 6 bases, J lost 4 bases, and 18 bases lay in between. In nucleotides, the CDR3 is TGTGCCAGCAGGGACCGGAGCGGTTTTCCAGAGACCCAGTACTTC. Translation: CASRDRSGFPETQYF.

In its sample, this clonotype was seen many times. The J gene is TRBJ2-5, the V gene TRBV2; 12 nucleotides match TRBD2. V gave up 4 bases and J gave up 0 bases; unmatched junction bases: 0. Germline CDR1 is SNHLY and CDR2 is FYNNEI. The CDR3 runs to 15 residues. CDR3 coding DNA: TGTGCCAGCAGTGGACTAGCGGGGGACCAAGAGACCCAGTACTTC. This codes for CASSGLAGDQETQYF.

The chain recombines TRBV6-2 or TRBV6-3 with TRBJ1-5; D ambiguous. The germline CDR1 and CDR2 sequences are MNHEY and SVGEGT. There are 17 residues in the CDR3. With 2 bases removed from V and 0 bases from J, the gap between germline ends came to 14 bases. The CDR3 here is CASSYAAVGYSNQPQHF. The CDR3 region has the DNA TGTGCCAGCAGTTACGCGGCTGTTGGTTATAGCAATCAGCCCCAGCATTTT.

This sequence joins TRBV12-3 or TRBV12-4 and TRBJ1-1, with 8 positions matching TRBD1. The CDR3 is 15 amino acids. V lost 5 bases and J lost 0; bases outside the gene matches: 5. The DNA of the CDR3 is TGTGCCAGCAGTAGACAGACAGGGGTGAACACTGAAGCTTTCTTT. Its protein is CASSRQTGVNTEAFF.

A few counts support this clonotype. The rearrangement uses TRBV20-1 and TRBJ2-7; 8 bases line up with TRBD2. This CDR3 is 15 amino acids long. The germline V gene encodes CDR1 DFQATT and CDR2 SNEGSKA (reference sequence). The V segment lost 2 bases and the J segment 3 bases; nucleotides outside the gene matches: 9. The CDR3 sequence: CSARFTSGALYEQYF. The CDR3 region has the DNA TGCAGTGCTAGATTCACTAGCGGAGCCCTCTACGAGCAGTACTTC.

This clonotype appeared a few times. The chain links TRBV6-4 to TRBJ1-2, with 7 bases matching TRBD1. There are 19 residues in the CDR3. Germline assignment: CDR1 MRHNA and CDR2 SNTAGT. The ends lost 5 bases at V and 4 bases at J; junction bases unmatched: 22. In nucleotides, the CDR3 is TGTGCCAGCAGTCCGACAGGGAGCCTCTTTGGCCGCTCTAGCTATGGCTACACCTTC. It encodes CASSPTGSLFGRSSYGYTF.

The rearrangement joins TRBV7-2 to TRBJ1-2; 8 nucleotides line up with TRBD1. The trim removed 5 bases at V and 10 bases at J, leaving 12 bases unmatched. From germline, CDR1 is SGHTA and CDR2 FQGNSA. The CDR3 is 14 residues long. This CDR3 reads CASSLGPGQAAYTF. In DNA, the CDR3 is TGTGCCAGCAGCCTCGGACCGGGACAGGCGGCCTACACCTTC.

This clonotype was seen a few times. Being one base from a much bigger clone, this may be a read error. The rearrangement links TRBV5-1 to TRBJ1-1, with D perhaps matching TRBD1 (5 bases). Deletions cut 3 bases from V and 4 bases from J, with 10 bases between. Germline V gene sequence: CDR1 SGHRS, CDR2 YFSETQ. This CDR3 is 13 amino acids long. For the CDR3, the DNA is TGCGCCAGCAGCTGGCAGGGAAGCACTGAAGCTTTCTTT. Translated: CASSWQGSTEAFF. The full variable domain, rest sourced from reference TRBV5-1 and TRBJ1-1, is KAGVTQTPRYLIKTRGQQVTLSCSPISGHRSVSWYQQTPGQGLQFLFEYFSETQRNKGNFPGRFSGRQFSNSRSEMNVSTLELGDSALYLCASSWQGSTEAFFGQGTRLTVV.

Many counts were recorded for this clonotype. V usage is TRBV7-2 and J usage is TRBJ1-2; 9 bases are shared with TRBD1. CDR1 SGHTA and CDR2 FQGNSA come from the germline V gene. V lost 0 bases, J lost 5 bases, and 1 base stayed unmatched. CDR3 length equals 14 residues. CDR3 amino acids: CASSLADRGYGYTF. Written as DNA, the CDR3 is TGTGCCAGCAGCTTAGCGGACAGGGGTTATGGCTACACCTTC.

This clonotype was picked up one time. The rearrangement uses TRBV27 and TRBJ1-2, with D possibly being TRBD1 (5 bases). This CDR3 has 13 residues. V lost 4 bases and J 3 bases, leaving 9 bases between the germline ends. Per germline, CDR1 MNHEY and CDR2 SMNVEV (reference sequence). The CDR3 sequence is CASSSARDYGYTF. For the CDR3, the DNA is TGTGCCAGCAGTTCCGCCAGGGACTATGGCTACACCTTC.